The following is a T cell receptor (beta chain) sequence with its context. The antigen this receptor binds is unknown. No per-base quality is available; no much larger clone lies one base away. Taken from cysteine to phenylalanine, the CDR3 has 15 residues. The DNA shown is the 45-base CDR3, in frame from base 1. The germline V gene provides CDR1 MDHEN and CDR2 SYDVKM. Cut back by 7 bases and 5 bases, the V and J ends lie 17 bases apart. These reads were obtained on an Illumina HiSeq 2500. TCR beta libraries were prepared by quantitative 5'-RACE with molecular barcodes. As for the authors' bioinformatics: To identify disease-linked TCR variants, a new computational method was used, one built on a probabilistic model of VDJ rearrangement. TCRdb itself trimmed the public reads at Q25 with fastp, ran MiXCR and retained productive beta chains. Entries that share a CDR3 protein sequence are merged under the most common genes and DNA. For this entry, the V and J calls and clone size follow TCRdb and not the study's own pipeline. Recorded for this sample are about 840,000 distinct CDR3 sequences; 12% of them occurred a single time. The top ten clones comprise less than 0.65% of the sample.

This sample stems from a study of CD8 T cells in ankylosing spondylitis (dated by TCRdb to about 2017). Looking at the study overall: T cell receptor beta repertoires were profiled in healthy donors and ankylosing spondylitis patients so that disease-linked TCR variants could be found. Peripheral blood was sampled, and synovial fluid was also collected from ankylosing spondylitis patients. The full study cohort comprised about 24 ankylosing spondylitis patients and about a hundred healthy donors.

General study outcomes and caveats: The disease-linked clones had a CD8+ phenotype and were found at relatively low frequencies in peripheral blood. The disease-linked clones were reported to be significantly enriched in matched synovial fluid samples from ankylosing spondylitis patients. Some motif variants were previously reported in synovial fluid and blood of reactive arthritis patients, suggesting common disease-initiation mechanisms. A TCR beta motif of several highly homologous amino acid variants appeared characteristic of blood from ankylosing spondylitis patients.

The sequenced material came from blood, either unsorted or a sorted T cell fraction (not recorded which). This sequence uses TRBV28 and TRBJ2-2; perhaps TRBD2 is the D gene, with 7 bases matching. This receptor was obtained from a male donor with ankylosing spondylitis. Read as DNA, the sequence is TGTGCCAGCAAAACTCCCGAGGGGGGGACCGGGGAGCTGTTTTTT. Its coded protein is CASKTPEGGTGELFF.